The clone carrying this T cell receptor (beta chain) was seen more than once but under ten times. The sample is drawn from a study of regulatory T cells in long-lasting Graves disease. Building of the TCR beta libraries involved iRepertoire HTBI primers and Arm-PCR of CDR3 regions. TCRdb re-analysed the multiplex PCR reads in MiXCR, keeping a single row per CDR3 protein. Among some 600,000 distinct CDR3 sequences, roughly 15% were seen once, and the ten largest hold approximately 12%. The CDR3 length is 15 residues. Germline lookup yields CDR1 LNHDA and CDR2 SQIVND (reference sequence). V lost 6 bases, J lost 9 bases, and 10 bases stayed unmatched. Time point described: newly diagnosed GD, antithyroid drugs for less than 3 months. PBMCs provided the RNA from which the TCR library was made. These data were also filed under a second study, of T cells in Graves' hyperthyroidism and ophthalmopathy.

The source of this sequence is a man aged 18 to 35 with Graves disease. The gene calls are TRBV19 and TRBJ1-6, with 8 bases that match TRBD1. This specimen consisted of peripheral blood mononuclear cells (PBMCs), obtained at new diagnosis, from a patient treated with antithyroid drugs. The CDR3 bases are TGTGCCAGTAGCAACTATGACAGGGGAAGTTCACCCCTCCACTTT. The encoded protein is CASSNYDRGSSPLHF.